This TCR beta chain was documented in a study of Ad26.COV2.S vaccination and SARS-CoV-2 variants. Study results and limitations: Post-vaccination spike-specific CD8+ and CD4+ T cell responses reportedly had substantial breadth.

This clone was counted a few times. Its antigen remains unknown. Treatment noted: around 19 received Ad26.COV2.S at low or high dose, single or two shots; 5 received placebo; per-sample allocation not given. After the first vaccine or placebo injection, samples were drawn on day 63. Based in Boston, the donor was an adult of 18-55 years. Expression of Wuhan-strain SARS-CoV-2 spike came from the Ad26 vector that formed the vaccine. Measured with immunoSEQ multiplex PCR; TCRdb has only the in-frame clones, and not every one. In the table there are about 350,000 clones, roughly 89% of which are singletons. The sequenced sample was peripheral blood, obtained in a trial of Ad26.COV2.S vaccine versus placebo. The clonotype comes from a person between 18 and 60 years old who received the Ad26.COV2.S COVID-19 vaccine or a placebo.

The CDR3 reads CASSLDAYEQYF. The DNA for the CDR3 is TGTGCCAGCAGCTTAGATGCCTACGAGCAGTACTTC. J is TRBJ2-7 and V is TRBV11-2; D unclear. The V end was cut by 0 bases, the J end by 2 bases, with 2 bases between. The CDR3 runs to 12 residues. CDR1 is SGHAT, CDR2 FQNNGV, per germline. The full variable domain, completed using reference TRBV11-2 and TRBJ2-7, is EAGVAQSPRYKIIEKRQSVAFWCNPISGHATLYWYQQILGQGPKLLIQFQNNGVVDDSQLPKDRFSAERLKGVDSTLKIQPAKLEDSAVYLCASSLDAYEQYFGPGTRLTVT.